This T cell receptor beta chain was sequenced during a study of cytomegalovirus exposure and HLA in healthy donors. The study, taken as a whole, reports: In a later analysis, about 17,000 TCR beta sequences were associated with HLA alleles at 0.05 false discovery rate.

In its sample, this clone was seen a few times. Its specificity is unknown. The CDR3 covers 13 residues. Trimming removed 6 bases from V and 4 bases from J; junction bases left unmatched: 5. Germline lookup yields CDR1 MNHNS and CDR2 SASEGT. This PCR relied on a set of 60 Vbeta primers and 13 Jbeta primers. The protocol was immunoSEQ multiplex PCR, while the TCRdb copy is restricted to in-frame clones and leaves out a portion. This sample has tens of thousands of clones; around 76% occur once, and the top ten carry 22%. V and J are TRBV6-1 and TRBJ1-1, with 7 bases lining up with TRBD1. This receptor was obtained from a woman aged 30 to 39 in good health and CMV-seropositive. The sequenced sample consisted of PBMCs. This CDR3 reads CASSRDSGTEAFF. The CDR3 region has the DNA TGTGCCAGCAGCCGGGACAGCGGCACTGAAGCTTTCTTT.